Presented here are 10 T cell receptor beta chains from one specimen sequenced in a study of early T cells in non-severe SARS-CoV-2 infection. One entry per CDR3 protein, called by TCRdb with MiXCR from the 5' RACE reads. In the table there are about 26,000 distinct CDR3 sequences, 3.5% to 4.5% of which are singletons. Specimen: whole blood. Every receptor here comes from an adult who was a healthcare worker with PCR-confirmed SARS-CoV-2 infection or an uninfected control (not recorded which).

This clonotype was observed many times. V gene TRBV7-9 combines with J gene TRBJ2-3, with D unresolved. Germline assignment: CDR1 SEHNR and CDR2 FQNEAQ (reference sequence). V was cut by 0 bases and J by 1 base, with 8 bases left in between. CDR3 length: 15 residues. Here the CDR3 reads CASSLATRGTDTQYF. CDR3 coding DNA: TGTGCCAGCAGCTTAGCAACTCGAGGCACAGATACGCAGTATTTT. Full variable domain (outside the CDR3, taken from reference TRBV7-9 and TRBJ2-3): DTGVSQNPRHKITKRGQNVTFRCDPISEHNRLYWYRQTLGQGPEFLTYFQNEAQLEKSRLLSDRFSAERPKGSFSTLEIQRTEQGDSAMYLCASSLATRGTDTQYFGPGTRLTVL.

This clonotype turned up a few times. The V call is TRBV5-5, the J call TRBJ1-2, with D perhaps TRBD1 (6 bases). CDR1 SGHKS and CDR2 YYEKEE come from the germline V gene (reference sequence). The CDR3 spans 11 residues. The ends were cut back, 7 bases at V and 7 bases at J, with 11 bases in the middle. CDR3 nucleotides: TGTGCCAGCTGGGACATTTTTGGCTACACCTTC. Amino acids: CASWDIFGYTF.

This chain uses TRBV6-6 with TRBJ1-1; no clear D. Looked up from germline, CDR1 is MNHNY and CDR2 is SVGAGI (reference sequence). The CDR3 has 12 residues. The ends were cut back, 5 bases at V and 2 bases at J, with 6 bases in the middle. The DNA of the CDR3 is TGTGCCAGCAGTCAAGATAACACTGAAGCTTTCTTT. Translated: CASSQDNTEAFF.

This clonotype was picked up many times. This chain connects TRBV7-6 to TRBJ2-5; D possibly matches TRBD1 or TRBD2 (6 bases each). Trimming shortened V by 7 bases and J by 5 bases, and 23 bases separated the two germline ends. This CDR3 has 16 amino acids. CDR1 and CDR2 from the germline V gene are SGHVS and FNYEAQ. The CDR3 is CASTPSGGGSAETQYF. The CDR3 DNA reads as TGTGCCAGCACCCCGAGCGGAGGGGGATCAGCCGAGACCCAGTACTTC.

By its share, this clonotype is medium-sized. This chain connects TRBV10-3 to TRBJ2-4; TRBD1 aligns across 12 bases. V was pared by 10 bases and J by 6 bases, with 1 base of the junction left unmatched. Germline V gene lookup returns CDR1 ENHRY and CDR2 SYGVKD. The CDR3 consists of 12 residues. The CDR3 spells CATGQGANIQYF. The DNA for the CDR3 is TGTGCCACGGGACAGGGGGCAAACATTCAGTACTTC.

In its sample, this clonotype was seen many times. The gene calls are TRBV6-1 and TRBJ2-7; 8 bases align to TRBD1. The length of the CDR3 is 13 residues. Germline V lookup: CDR1 MNHNS, CDR2 SASEGT. J lost 7 bases, V lost 10 bases, and 12 bases had no gene match. CDR3 nucleotides: TGTGCCACCGCCGTGACAGGGGTCGGGGAGCAGTACTTC. Its translation is CATAVTGVGEQYF.

Ten or more counts support this clonotype. The J gene is TRBJ2-1, the V gene TRBV5-1; the D gene is possibly TRBD1 (6 bases). This CDR3 region has 13 residues. In germline, CDR1 is SGHRS, CDR2 YFSETQ. Trimming pared 4 bases from V and 3 bases from J, leaving 8 bases between. The CDR3 DNA is TGCGCCAGCAGCCCGGACAGCTACAATGAGCAGTTCTTC. Protein sequence: CASSPDSYNEQFF.

This clonotype appeared many times. The V and J genes are TRBV11-3 and TRBJ2-1; D could derive from TRBD1 or TRBD2 (5 bases each). Germline CDR1 and CDR2: SGHNT and YENEEA. The CDR3 sequence is 17 residues long. V lost 1 base and J 7 bases, leaving 20 bases between the germline ends. For the CDR3, the DNA is TGTGCCAGCAGCTTAGGCGTCGGGCAGGGCGGGTGGAATGAGCAGTTCTTC. Its protein product is CASSLGVGQGGWNEQFF.

This clonotype was detected only a few times. The chain couples TRBV9 to TRBJ2-1; no clear D gene. The CDR3 loop spans 15 amino acids. V was clipped by 0 bases and J by 2 bases, with 9 bases between them. Germline loops: CDR1 SGDLS, CDR2 YYNGEE. CDR3 in DNA: TGTGCCAGCAGCGTAGAGTGGCAGGCCTACAATGAGCAGTTCTTC. This gives the protein CASSVEWQAYNEQFF.

The chain couples TRBV27 to TRBJ2-7; 9 bases map to TRBD1. The germline V gene has CDR1 MNHEY and CDR2 SMNVEV (reference sequence). With V trimmed by 5 bases and J by 2 bases, 4 bases remained unmatched. CDR3 size: 14 residues. CDR3 sequence (DNA): TGTGCCAGCAGTATCACAGGGGGCCCCTACGAGCAGTACTTC. Its translation: CASSITGGPYEQYF.